This T cell receptor (beta chain) was profiled in a study of identical twins (dated by TCRdb to between 2015 and 2016). With respect to the entire study: To test whether fetal clonotypes persist, the study used deep sequencing on TCR alpha and beta repertoires from monozygotic twins, unrelated adults of various ages, and cord blood. Replicate twin experiments were performed at different times using different library preparation protocols to rule out contamination.

The library was obtained by 5' RACE. Sequenced on an Illumina HiSeq 2000. A universal primer binding site was added through template switching, and the final cDNA carried a unique molecular identifier so that TCR cDNA molecules could be counted accurately. First-strand cDNA for TCR alpha and beta chains was synthesized from specific primers in the conserved constant-segment region. To control for contamination, each cDNA library was double barcoded with a SMART-Mk sample barcode plus Illumina barcodes. Two successive PCR steps introduced TruSeq adapter sequences along with Illumina sample barcodes. The Illumina HiSeq platform was used with custom primers to sequence TCR alpha and beta cDNA libraries. From the authors' description of their analysis: Raw reads were processed with MiGEC to extract unique molecular identifiers, and MiXCR was used to determine CDR3 positions. For each individual, recombination models were inferred using an EM algorithm with the repgenHMM and IGoR tools. The analysis of shared clonotypes was done with the tcR package in R, with sharing normalized by the product of cloneset sizes. To study raw recombination without the effects of thymic and clonal selection, out-of-frame nonproductive sequences were analyzed. In TCRdb, the public reads were trimmed at Q25 with fastp and aligned with MiXCR, with productive beta chains retained. Rows merge per CDR3 protein into single entries with the most common DNA and genes. TCRdb's processing, not the authors', yielded these V and J calls. The sample table records about 330,000 distinct CDR3 sequences; 9% to 15% of these occur just once. The ten largest clones take up around 7.8% of the sample.

This clonotype was seen a few times. Its antigen has not been determined. No base-level quality is on record; no much larger clone is a single base apart. Every donor was a healthy Caucasian. Three pairs of female monozygotic twins, all aged about 18 to 30 years, made up the twin cohort. CD4+ and CD8+ T cell populations were isolated with positive isolation kits from Invitrogen. Broader findings and caveats from the paper: Out-of-frame TCR alpha sharing in monozygotic twins was systematically underestimated by recombination models, whereas sharing between unrelated individuals was in agreement with the recombination models. In beta out-of-frame sequences, excess twin sharing was weaker, because having fewer shared sequences lowered the signal-to-noise ratio. Fewer insertions were carried by abundant cord blood beta clonotypes, a similar but weaker trend appeared in young adult naive repertoires, and no such trend appeared in memory repertoires. Compared with coincidental sharing between unrelated individuals, out-of-frame TCR alpha sequences shared between twins had an excess of sequences with low generation probability. Invariant T cells such as MAIT and iNKT could partly confound zero-insertion analyses, though diverse VJ usage argued against this for most clonotypes. Because the same donors could not be followed over many years, the conclusions depended on cross-sectional statistical analysis.

The germline V gene supplies CDR1 SQVTM and CDR2 ANQGSEA. From the cysteine up to the phenylalanine, the CDR3 has a length of 13 residues. This entry keeps only the CDR3 DNA: 39 bases, framed from base 1. V was cut back by 1 base and J by 3 bases, leaving a gap of 10 bases between them. This sample also belongs to another study, concerning yellow fever vaccine responses in identical twins. The second investigation adds: According to the authors, the vaccine-induced T cell response in identical twins seemed to be partly convergent and partly specific to each individual. In the study, vaccine-responding T cell clones were precisely tracked in identical twins.

The sequencing sample was made of CD8+ T cells sorted from blood. Recombination linked TRBV29-1 to TRBJ2-7, with a tentative D gene TRBD1 over 6 matching bases. This clonotype was sampled from a woman under 30 in good health. Here the CDR3 is given as CSVEGGQIYEQYF. Here is the DNA: TGCAGCGTTGAAGGTGGACAGATCTACGAGCAGTACTTC.